These T cell receptor beta chains were read from a single sample in a study of control samples from healthy donors and cancer patients. Method: immunoSEQ multiplex PCR; TCRdb's copy keeps in-frame clones and lacks some. The table has about 85,000 clones, 70% to 90% seen once. Input material: blood. The receptors shown here come from a woman in her sixties in good health. Each CDR3 is given with its conserved first and last residue. A D gene is named only where the DNA matches it firmly. Only part of the rows carry a size: once, few, many, or a class if the clone is expanded.

J | V | size | D | CDR3 | DNA
TRBJ1-2 | TRBV5-1 | - | TRBD1 | CASSLAIGGNYGYTF | TGCGCCAGCAGCTTGGCCATAGGGGGCAACTATGGCTACACCTTC
TRBJ1-5 | TRBV16 | - | - | CASSQTPTGTQPQHF | TGTGCCAGCAGCCAAACCCCTACGGGGACGCAGCCCCAGCATTTT
TRBJ2-3 | TRBV18 | - | TRBD1 | CASSPGQILDTQYF | TGTGCCAGCTCGCCGGGACAGATTTTAGATACGCAGTATTTT
TRBJ1-6 | TRBV2 | - | - | CASNGEAGRSPLHF | TGTGCCAGCAACGGGGAGGCGGGTCGGTCACCCCTCCACTTT
TRBJ2-5 | TRBV6-2/TRBV6-3 | - | TRBD1 | CASSLGTGGRQETQYF | TGTGCCAGCAGCCTCGGGACAGGGGGTCGCCAAGAGACCCAGTACTTC
TRBJ2-7 | TRBV12-3/TRBV12-4 | once | TRBD1 | CASSYRGPSEQYF | TGTGCCAGCAGTTACAGGGGGCCCTCCGAGCAGTACTTC
TRBJ2-1 | TRBV18 | - | TRBD1 | CASSPRSGTGAYNEQFF | TGTGCCAGCTCACCCCGCTCCGGGACAGGGGCCTACAATGAGCAGTTCTTC
TRBJ2-7 | TRBV2 | - | - | CASSDRVYYEQYF | TGTGCCAGCAGTGACAGGGTTTACTACGAGCAGTACTTC
TRBJ1-6 | TRBV6-5 | few | - | CASTYSRDGNSPLHF | TGTGCCAGCACTTATTCCCGGGACGGAAATTCACCCCTCCACTTT
TRBJ1-3 | TRBV6-6 | - | - | CASSYSTGNTIYF | TGTGCCAGCAGTTACTCGACTGGAAACACCATATATTTT
TRBJ1-1 | TRBV25-1 | - | TRBD1 | CASSESGTGGNTEAFF | TGTGCCAGCAGTGAATCAGGGACAGGGGGGAACACTGAAGCTTTCTTT
TRBJ2-7 | TRBV5-6 | - | TRBD1 | CASRGQALDEQYF | TGTGCCAGCAGGGGACAGGCCCTCGACGAGCAGTACTTC
TRBJ1-1 | TRBV7-2 | - | - | CASSLDREYTEAFF | TGTGCCAGCAGCTTAGACAGGGAATACACTGAAGCTTTCTTT
TRBJ2-7 | TRBV14 | - | - | CASSQDGGSEQYF | TGTGCCAGCAGCCAAGATGGGGGGTCCGAGCAGTACTTC
TRBJ1-6 | TRBV18 | - | - | CASSPAQGSPSPLHF | TGTGCCAGCTCACCGGCACAGGGCTCTCCGTCACCCCTCCACTTT
TRBJ1-4 | TRBV7-9 | - | - | CASSPPRGTATNEKLFF | TGTGCCAGCAGCCCGCCCCGAGGGACTGCAACTAATGAAAAACTGTTTTTT
TRBJ2-6 | TRBV19 | - | TRBD1 | CASIRTGWDPGANVLTF | TGTGCCAGTATCCGGACAGGGTGGGACCCTGGGGCCAACGTCCTGACTTTC
TRBJ2-7 | TRBV18 | - | TRBD2 | CASSPAGGKGEQYF | TGTGCCAGCTCACCCGCGGGAGGGAAGGGCGAGCAGTACTTC
TRBJ1-1 | TRBV7-2 | - | TRBD1 | CASRQGLLNTEAFF | TGTGCCAGCAGACAGGGGCTCTTGAACACTGAAGCTTTCTTT
TRBJ2-7 | TRBV28 | - | - | CASSSATSEKYF | TGTGCCAGCAGTTCGGCGACTTCCGAGAAGTACTTC
TRBJ1-1 | TRBV18 | - | - | CASSPPGVNTEAFF | TGTGCCAGCTCACCCCCGGGGGTGAACACTGAAGCTTTCTTT
TRBJ1-2 | TRBV5-5 | - | - | CASSRTGDFNYGYTF | TGTGCCAGCAGCCGTACAGGAGACTTTAACTATGGCTACACCTTC
TRBJ2-3 | TRBV11-2 | - | TRBD2 | CASSFGLAGATDTQYF | TGTGCCAGCAGCTTTGGACTAGCGGGAGCTACAGATACGCAGTATTTT
TRBJ2-3 | TRBV18 | - | - | CASSPYGDRTDTQYF | TGTGCCAGCTCACCATACGGGGACCGCACAGATACGCAGTATTTT
TRBJ2-4 | TRBV21-1 | - | - | CASSRPGRTSKNIQYF | TGTGCCAGCAGCAGACCTGGGAGGACTTCCAAAAACATTCAGTACTTC
TRBJ1-1 | TRBV2 | - | - | CASISDRNTEAFF | TGTGCCAGCATAAGCGACAGGAACACTGAAGCTTTCTTT
TRBJ2-6 | TRBV14 | once | - | CASSPSSGANVLTF | TGTGCCAGCAGCCCCTCCTCTGGGGCCAACGTCCTGACTTTC
TRBJ2-3 | TRBV11-3 | - | - | CASSRRVDTDTQYF | TGTGCCAGCAGCAGAAGGGTAGACACAGATACGCAGTATTTT
TRBJ2-1 | TRBV7-9 | - | - | CASSFGQGPYNEQFF | TGTGCCAGCAGCTTCGGGCAGGGTCCCTACAATGAGCAGTTCTTC
TRBJ1-2 | TRBV6-2/TRBV6-3 | - | TRBD1 | CASSLGQVSYGYTF | TGTGCCAGCAGTTTGGGACAGGTTTCCTATGGCTACACCTTC
TRBJ2-5 | TRBV5-1 | - | TRBD1 | CASSFLQQGETQYF | TGCGCCAGCAGCTTCTTACAACAGGGGGAGACCCAGTACTTC
TRBJ1-1 | TRBV3-1/TRBV3-2 | once | - | CASSPGTEAFF | TGTGCCAGCAGCCCAGGCACTGAAGCTTTCTTT
TRBJ1-1 | TRBV20-1 | - | - | CSASAGLTEAFF | TGCAGTGCTAGTGCAGGGCTCACTGAAGCTTTCTTT
TRBJ2-3 | TRBV5-1 | - | TRBD2 | CASNTAGDDTQYF | TGCGCCAGCAATACGGCGGGAGATGATACGCAGTATTTT
TRBJ2-1 | TRBV24-1 | - | - | CATSDSRQGGGNGQFF | TGTGCCACCAGTGATTCCAGACAGGGAGGGGGCAATGGGCAGTTCTTC
TRBJ1-4 | TRBV6-6 | - | - | CASRGRQPTNEKLFF | TGTGCCAGCCGCGGGAGACAGCCAACTAATGAAAAACTGTTTTTT
TRBJ2-7 | TRBV7-2 | few | TRBD1 | CASSFRTGNYEQYF | TGTGCCAGCAGCTTTCGGACAGGGAACTACGAGCAGTACTTC
TRBJ1-3 | TRBV6-6 | - | - | CASSYAPEAGNTIYF | TGTGCCAGCAGTTACGCCCCGGAGGCTGGAAACACCATATATTTT
TRBJ2-1 | TRBV5-1 | - | - | CASSLDGHPYNEQFF | TGCGCCAGCAGCTTGGATGGTCACCCCTACAATGAGCAGTTCTTC
TRBJ2-5 | TRBV4-1 | once | - | CASSPTRRDQETQYF | TGCGCCAGCAGCCCGACAAGAAGGGACCAAGAGACCCAGTACTTC
TRBJ2-7 | TRBV6-2/TRBV6-3 | - | TRBD1 | CASSYGQVYEQYF | TGTGCCAGCAGTTACGGACAGGTCTACGAGCAGTACTTC
TRBJ1-2 | TRBV27 | - | - | CASSLLGTSGGYTF | TGTGCCAGCAGTTTATTGGGGACTTCGGGGGGCTACACCTTC
TRBJ2-5 | TRBV5-1 | - | - | CASSLGSGASSETQYF | TGCGCCAGCAGCTTGGGATCGGGCGCCTCCAGCGAGACCCAGTACTTC
TRBJ1-1 | TRBV5-4 | - | - | CASRPDPELQGNRNTEAFF | TGTGCCAGCAGGCCCGATCCCGAACTACAGGGAAATAGGAACACTGAAGCTTTCTTT
TRBJ1-6 | TRBV30 | - | - | CAWRLAGYNSPLHF | TGTGCCTGGAGGTTAGCGGGGTATAATTCACCCCTCCACTTT
TRBJ1-2 | TRBV6-6 | - | TRBD1 | CASIKGAGNNYGYTF | TGTGCCAGCATCAAGGGGGCGGGGAATAACTATGGCTACACCTTC
TRBJ2-3 | TRBV18 | - | - | CASSPWHTRPSTDTQYF | TGTGCCAGCTCACCATGGCACACACGCCCTAGCACAGATACGCAGTATTTT
TRBJ2-1 | TRBV7-9 | - | - | CASSLVHGREEEQFF | TGTGCCAGCAGCTTAGTTCACGGGAGAGAGGAGGAGCAGTTCTTC
TRBJ2-7 | TRBV2 | - | - | CASSAVRSYEQYF | TGTGCCAGCAGTGCTGTCAGATCCTACGAGCAGTACTTC
TRBJ2-4 | TRBV29-1 | - | TRBD2 | CSVQTSGGAGIQYF | TGCAGCGTTCAGACTAGCGGGGGGGCCGGCATTCAGTACTTC
TRBJ1-2 | TRBV5-8 | - | - | CASSLGVVDYGYTF | TGTGCCAGCAGCCTAGGGGTCGTGGACTATGGCTACACCTTC
TRBJ1-3 | TRBV4-1 | - | - | CASSQERHHGNTIYF | TGCGCCAGCAGCCAAGAGAGGCATCACGGAAACACCATATATTTT
TRBJ1-3 | TRBV27 | - | - | CASSLAGSGNTIYF | TGTGCCAGCAGTTTAGCAGGGTCAGGAAACACCATATATTTT
TRBJ1-6 | TRBV25-1 | - | - | CASSEDPTGIFNSPLHF | TGTGCCAGCAGTGAAGACCCCACAGGGATTTTTAATTCACCCCTCCACTTT
TRBJ2-3 | TRBV11-2 | - | TRBD2 | CASSLGSGRPTDTQYF | TGTGCCAGCAGCTTAGGCAGCGGGAGGCCCACAGATACGCAGTATTTT
TRBJ2-7 | TRBV20-1 | - | TRBD1 | CSASRQGSTYEQYF | TGCAGTGCTAGTAGACAGGGATCAACCTACGAGCAGTACTTC
TRBJ1-5 | TRBV10-3 | once | - | CAISESGQIKHF | TGTGCCATCAGTGAGTCCGGACAGATCAAACATTTT
TRBJ2-7 | TRBV20-1 | - | - | CSAKGASEQYF | TGCAGTGCTAAGGGTGCGAGCGAGCAGTACTTC
TRBJ1-4 | TRBV5-1 | - | TRBD1 | CASSGNRGGDEKLFF | TGCGCCAGCAGCGGAAACAGGGGGGGCGATGAAAAACTGTTTTTT